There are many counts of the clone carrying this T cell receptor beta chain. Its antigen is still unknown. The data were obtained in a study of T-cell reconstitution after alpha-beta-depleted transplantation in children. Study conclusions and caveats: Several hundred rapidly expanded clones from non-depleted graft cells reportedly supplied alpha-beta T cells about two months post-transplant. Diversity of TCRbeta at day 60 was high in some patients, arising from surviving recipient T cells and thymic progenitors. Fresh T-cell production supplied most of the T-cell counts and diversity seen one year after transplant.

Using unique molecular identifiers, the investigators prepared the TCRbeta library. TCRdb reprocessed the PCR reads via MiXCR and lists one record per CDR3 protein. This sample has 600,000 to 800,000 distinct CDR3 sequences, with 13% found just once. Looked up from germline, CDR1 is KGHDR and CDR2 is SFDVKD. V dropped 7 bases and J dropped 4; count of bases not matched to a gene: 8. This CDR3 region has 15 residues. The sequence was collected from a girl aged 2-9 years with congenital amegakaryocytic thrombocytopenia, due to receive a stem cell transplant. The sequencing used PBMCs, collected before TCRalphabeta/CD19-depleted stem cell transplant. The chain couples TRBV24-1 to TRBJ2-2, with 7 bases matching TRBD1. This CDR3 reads CATSLTGKGTGELFF. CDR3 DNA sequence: TGTGCCACCAGCTTGACAGGGAAGGGCACCGGGGAGCTGTTTTTT.